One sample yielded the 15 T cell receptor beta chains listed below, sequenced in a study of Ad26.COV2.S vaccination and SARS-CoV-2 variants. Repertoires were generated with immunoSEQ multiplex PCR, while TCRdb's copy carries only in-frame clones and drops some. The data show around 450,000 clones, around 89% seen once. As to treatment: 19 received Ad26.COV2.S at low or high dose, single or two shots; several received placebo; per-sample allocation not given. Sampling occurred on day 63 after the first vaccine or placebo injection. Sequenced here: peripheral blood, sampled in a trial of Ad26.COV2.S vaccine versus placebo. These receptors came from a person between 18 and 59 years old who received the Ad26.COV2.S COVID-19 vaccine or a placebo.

The CDR3, as DNA: TGTGCCAGCACCCTCTCTCTCGATCCCCAGCATTTT. Its protein is CASTLSLDPQHF. The chain is built from TRBV5-4 and TRBJ1-5; D not resolved. Germline V gene sequence: CDR1 SGHNT, CDR2 YYREEE (reference sequence). V was cut by 6 bases and J by 10 bases, with 14 bases left in between. This CDR3 region has 12 residues.

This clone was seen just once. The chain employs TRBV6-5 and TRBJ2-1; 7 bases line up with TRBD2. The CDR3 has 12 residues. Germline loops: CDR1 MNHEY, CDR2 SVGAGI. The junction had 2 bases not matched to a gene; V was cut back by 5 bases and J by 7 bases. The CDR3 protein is CASSPGLNEQFF. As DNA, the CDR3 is TGTGCCAGCAGTCCGGGACTAAATGAGCAGTTCTTC.

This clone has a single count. DNA of the CDR3: TGTGCCACCAGCAGAGTAGCAGGGGCCATCCGAGAGACCCAGTACTTC. Its protein is CATSRVAGAIRETQYF. The chain has TRBV15 and TRBJ2-5, with D maybe TRBD1 (6 bases). The CDR3 contains 16 residues. The germline V and J ends were trimmed by 1 base and 4 bases, with 16 bases remaining between them. The germline gives CDR1 LNHNV, CDR2 YYDKDF (reference sequence).

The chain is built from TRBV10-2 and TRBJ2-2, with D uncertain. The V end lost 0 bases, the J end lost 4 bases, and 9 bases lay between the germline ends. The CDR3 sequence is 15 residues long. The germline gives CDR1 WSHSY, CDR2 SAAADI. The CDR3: CASSESHRRTGELFF. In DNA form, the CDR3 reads TGCGCCAGCAGTGAGTCGCACAGACGCACCGGGGAGCTGTTTTTT.

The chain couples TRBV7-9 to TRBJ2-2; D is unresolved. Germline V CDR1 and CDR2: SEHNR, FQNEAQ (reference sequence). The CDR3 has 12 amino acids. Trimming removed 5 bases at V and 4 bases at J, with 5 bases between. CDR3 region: CASSMGTGELFF. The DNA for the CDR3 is TGTGCCAGCAGCATGGGCACCGGGGAGCTGTTTTTT.

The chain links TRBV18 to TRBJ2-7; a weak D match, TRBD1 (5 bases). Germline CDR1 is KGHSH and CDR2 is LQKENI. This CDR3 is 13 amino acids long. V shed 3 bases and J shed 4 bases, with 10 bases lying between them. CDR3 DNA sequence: TGTGCCAGCTCACCGAGTACAGGTTACGAGCAGTACTTC. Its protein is CASSPSTGYEQYF.

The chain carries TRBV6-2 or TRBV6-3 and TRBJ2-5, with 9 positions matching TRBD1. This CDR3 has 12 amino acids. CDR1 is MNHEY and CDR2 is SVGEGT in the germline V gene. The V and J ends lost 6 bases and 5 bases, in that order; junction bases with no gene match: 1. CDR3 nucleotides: TGTGCCAGCAGCGGACAGGGGGAGACCCAGTACTTC. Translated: CASSGQGETQYF.

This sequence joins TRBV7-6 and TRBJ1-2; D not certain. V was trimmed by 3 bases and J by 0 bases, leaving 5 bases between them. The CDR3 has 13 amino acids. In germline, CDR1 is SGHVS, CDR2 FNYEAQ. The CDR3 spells CASSFQANYGYTF. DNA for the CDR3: TGTGCCAGCAGCTTTCAAGCTAACTATGGCTACACCTTC.

This CDR3 is CASSLSGGRTSYNEQFF. The CDR3, as DNA: TGCGCCAGCAGCTTGTCGGGGGGCCGAACATCCTACAATGAGCAGTTCTTC. The V call is TRBV5-1, the J call TRBJ2-1, with D possibly matching TRBD2 (7 bases). V lost 1 base and J 1 base, leaving 15 bases between the germline ends. The length of the CDR3 is 17 residues. Per the germline V gene, CDR1 is SGHRS and CDR2 is YFSETQ.

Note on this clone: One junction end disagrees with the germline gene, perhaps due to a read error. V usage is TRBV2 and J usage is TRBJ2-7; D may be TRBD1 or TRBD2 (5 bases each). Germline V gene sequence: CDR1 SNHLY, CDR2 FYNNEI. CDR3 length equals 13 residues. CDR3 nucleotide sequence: TGTGCCAGCAGTGAAGCGCTGGGGAGACAGTCCCTCTTC. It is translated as CASSEALGRQSLF.

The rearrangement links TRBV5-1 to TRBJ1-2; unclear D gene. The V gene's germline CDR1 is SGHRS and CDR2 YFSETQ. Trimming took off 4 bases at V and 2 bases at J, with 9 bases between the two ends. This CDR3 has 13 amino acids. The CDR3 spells CASSARTNYGYTF. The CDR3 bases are TGCGCCAGCAGCGCAAGGACGAACTATGGCTACACCTTC.

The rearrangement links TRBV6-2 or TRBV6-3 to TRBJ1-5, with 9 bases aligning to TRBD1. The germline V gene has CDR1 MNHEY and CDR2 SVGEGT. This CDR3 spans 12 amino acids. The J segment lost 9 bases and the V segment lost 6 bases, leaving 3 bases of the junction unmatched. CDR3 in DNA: TGTGCCAGCAGCCCGGACAGGGGGCCCCAGCATTTT. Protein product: CASSPDRGPQHF.

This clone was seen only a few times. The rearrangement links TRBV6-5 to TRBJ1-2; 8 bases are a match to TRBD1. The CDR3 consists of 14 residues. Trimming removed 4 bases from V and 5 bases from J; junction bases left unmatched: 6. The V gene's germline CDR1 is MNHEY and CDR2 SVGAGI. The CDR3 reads CASSSPGQGYGYTF. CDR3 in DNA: TGTGCCAGCAGTTCCCCCGGACAGGGTTATGGCTACACCTTC.

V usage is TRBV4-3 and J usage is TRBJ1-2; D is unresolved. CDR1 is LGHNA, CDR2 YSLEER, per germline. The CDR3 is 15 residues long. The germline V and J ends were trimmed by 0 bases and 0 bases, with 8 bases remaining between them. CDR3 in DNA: TGCGCCAGCAGCCAAGATGGGCGGACTAACTATGGCTACACCTTC. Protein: CASSQDGRTNYGYTF.

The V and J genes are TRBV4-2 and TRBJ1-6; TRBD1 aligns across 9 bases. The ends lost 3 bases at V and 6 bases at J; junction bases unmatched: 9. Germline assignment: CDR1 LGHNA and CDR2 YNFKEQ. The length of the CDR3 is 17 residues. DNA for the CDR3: TGTGCCAGCAGCCACACCGGGACAGGGAGCAGTAATTCACCCCTCCACTTT. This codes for CASSHTGTGSSNSPLHF.